Sequencing of this T cell receptor (beta chain) was carried out in a study of T cell responses to AZD1222 COVID-19 vaccine. This clone was seen a single time. Its antigen is not identified. There are 14 residues in the CDR3. V was cut by 1 base and J by 10 bases, with 11 bases left in between. Looked up from germline, CDR1 is SGHAT and CDR2 is FQNNGV. Libraries were prepared by immunoSEQ multiplex PCR; TCRdb keeps only in-frame clonotypes and omits some of them. This sample has 18,000 or so clones, with about 90% found just once. Points from the study as a whole: Sampling captured repertoires only after the peak T cell response.

The sequence came from an adult who received the AZD1222 COVID-19 vaccine. The specimen was peripheral blood, collected 28 days after the second AZD1222 dose. The chain recombines TRBV11-2 with TRBJ1-6, with D possibly TRBD1 on 5 matching bases. The CDR3 protein is CASSLVWAGSPLHF. CDR3 DNA: TGTGCCAGCAGCTTAGTTTGGGCAGGGTCACCCCTCCACTTT.